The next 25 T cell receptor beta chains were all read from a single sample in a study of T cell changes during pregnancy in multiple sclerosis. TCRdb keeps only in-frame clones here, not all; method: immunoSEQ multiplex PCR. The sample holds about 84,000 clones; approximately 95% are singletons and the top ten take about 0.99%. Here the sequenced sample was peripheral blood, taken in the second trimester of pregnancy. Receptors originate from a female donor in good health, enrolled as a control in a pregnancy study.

CDR3 sequence reads: CASKLGGTSNTEAFF. Written as DNA, the CDR3 is TGCGCCAGCAAATTGGGGGGAACTTCGAACACTGAAGCTTTCTTT. The gene calls are TRBV5-1 and TRBJ1-1, with D maybe TRBD1 (5 bases). The CDR3 loop spans 15 amino acids. V lost 6 bases and J 1 base, leaving 16 bases between the germline ends. Germline V gene sequence: CDR1 SGHRS, CDR2 YFSETQ.

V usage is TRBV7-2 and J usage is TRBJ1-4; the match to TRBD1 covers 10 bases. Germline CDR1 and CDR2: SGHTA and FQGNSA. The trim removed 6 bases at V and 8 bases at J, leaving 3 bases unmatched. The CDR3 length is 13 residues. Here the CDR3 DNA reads TGTGCCAGCAGTCGGGACAGGGGAGAAAAACTGTTTTTT. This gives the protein CASSRDRGEKLFF.

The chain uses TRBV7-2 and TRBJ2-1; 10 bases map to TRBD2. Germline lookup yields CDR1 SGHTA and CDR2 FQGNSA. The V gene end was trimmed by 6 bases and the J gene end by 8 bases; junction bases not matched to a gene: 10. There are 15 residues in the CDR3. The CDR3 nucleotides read TGTGCCAGCAGAAGGACTAGCGGCTCAGGGGATGAGCAGTTCTTC. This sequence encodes CASRRTSGSGDEQFF.

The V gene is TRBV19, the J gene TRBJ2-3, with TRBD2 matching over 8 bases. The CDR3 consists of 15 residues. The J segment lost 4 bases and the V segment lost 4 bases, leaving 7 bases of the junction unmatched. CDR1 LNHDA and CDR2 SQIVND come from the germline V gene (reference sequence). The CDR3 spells CASSRSGGVSDTQYF. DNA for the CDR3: TGTGCCAGTAGTAGGAGCGGGGGAGTGTCAGATACGCAGTATTTT.

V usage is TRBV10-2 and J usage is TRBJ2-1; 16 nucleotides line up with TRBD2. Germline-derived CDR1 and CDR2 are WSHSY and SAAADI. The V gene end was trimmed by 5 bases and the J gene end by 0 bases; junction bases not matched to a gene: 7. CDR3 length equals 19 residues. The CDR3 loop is CASSSGLAGGSRSYNEQFF. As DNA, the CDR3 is TGCGCCAGCAGTTCGGGACTAGCGGGAGGGTCTCGCTCCTACAATGAGCAGTTCTTC.

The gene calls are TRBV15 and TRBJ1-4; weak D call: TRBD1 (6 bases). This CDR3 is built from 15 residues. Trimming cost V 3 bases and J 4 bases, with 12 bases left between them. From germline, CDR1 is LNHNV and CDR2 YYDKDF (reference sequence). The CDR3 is CATSSVSGVNEKLFF. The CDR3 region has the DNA TGTGCCACCAGCAGTGTTTCAGGGGTTAATGAAAAACTGTTTTTT.

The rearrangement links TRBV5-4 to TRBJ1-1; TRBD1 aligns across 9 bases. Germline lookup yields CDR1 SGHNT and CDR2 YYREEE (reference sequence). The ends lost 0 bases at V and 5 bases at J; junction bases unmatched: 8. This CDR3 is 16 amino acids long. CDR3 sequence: CASSLVGTGRGTEAFF. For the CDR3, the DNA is TGTGCCAGCAGCTTGGTCGGGACAGGGAGGGGTACTGAAGCTTTCTTT.

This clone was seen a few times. CDR3 protein: CSAAQGTNTEAFF. Here the CDR3 DNA reads TGCAGCGCCGCTCAGGGGACGAACACTGAAGCTTTCTTT. This chain uses TRBV29-1 with TRBJ1-1, with D maybe TRBD1 (6 bases). The CDR3 sequence is 13 residues long. With 7 bases removed from V and 1 base from J, the gap between germline ends came to 13 bases. Germline CDR1 SQVTM, CDR2 ANQGSEA.

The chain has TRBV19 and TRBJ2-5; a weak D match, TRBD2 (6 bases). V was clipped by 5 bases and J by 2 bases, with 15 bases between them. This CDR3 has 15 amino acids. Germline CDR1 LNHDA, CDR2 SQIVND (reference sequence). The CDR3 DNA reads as TGTGCCAGTAGTCTTAACCGGGACTTACAAGAGACCCAGTACTTC. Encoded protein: CASSLNRDLQETQYF. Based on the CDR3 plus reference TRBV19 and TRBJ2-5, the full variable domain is DGGITQSPKYLFRKEGQNVTLSCEQNLNHDAMYWYRQDPGQGLRLIYYSQIVNDFQKGDIAEGYSVSREKKESFPLTVTSAQKNPTAFYLCASSLNRDLQETQYFGPGTRLLVL.

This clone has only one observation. The CDR3 protein is CASRPGVRTGELFF. CDR3 bases: TGTGCCAGCAGGCCGGGAGTTAGGACCGGGGAGCTGTTTTTT. The chain combines TRBV27 with TRBJ2-2, with D tentatively TRBD2 (6 bases). Trimming pared 6 bases from V and 5 bases from J, leaving 13 bases between. The CDR3 consists of 14 residues. CDR1 and CDR2 (germline): MNHEY, SMNVEV (reference sequence).

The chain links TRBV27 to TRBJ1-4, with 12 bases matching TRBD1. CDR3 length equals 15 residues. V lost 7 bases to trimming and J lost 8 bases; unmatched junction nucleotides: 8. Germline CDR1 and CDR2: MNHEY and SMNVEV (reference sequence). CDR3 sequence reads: CASMNVGTGGEKLFF. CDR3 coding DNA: TGTGCCAGCATGAATGTCGGGACAGGGGGCGAAAAACTGTTTTTT.

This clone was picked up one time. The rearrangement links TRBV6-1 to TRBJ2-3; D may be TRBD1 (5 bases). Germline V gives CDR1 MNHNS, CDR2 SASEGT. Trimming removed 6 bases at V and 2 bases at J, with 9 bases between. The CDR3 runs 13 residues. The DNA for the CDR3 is TGTGCCAGCAGCCCGGACAACACAGATACGCAGTATTTT. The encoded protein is CASSPDNTDTQYF.

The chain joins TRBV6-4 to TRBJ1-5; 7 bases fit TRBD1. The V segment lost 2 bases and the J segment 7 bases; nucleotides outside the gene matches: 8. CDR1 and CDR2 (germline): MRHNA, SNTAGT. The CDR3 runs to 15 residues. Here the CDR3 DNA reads TGTGCCAGCAGTGACGAGGGGGCCCCGGGACAGCCCCAGCATTTT. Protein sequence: CASSDEGAPGQPQHF.

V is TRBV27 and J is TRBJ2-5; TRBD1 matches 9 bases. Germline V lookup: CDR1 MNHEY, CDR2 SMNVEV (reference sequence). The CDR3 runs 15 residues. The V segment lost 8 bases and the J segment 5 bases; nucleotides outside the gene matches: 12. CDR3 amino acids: CASGSYRGRGETQYF. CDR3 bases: TGTGCCAGCGGATCGTACAGGGGGCGCGGGGAGACCCAGTACTTC.

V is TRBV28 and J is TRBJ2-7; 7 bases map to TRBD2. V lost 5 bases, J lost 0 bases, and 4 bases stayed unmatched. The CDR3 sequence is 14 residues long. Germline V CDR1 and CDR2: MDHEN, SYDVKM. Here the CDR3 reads CASSQGGSSYEQYF. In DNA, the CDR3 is TGTGCCAGCAGTCAAGGCGGGAGCTCCTACGAGCAGTACTTC.

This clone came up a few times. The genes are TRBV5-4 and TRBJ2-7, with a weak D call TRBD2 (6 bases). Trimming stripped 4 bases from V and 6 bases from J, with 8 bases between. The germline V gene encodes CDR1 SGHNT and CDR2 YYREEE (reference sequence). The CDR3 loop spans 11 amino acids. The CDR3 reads CASSLRGEQYF. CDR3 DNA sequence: TGTGCCAGCAGCCTGCGGGGCGAGCAGTACTTC.

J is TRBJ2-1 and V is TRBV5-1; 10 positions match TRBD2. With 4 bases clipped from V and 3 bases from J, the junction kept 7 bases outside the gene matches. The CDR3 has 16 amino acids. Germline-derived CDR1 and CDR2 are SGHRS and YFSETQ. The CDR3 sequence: CASSPIAGGLYNEQFF. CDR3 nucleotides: TGCGCCAGCAGCCCAATAGCGGGAGGCCTCTACAATGAGCAGTTCTTC.

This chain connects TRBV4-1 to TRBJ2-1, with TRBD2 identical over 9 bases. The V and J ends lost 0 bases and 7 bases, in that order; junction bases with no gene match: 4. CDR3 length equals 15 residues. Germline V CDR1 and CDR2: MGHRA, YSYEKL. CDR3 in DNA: TGCGCCAGCAGCCAAGAGCGGGAGGGCCGGAATGAGCAGTTCTTC. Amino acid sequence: CASSQEREGRNEQFF.

The CDR3 coding sequence is TGTGCCAGTAGTATTCTAAAGGGGGGTAGCGGGACCTCCTACAATGAGCAGTTCTTC. It encodes CASSILKGGSGTSYNEQFF. V usage is TRBV19 and J usage is TRBJ2-1; 8 nucleotides line up with TRBD2. J was trimmed by 0 bases and V by 3 bases; bases with no gene match: 13. CDR3 length: 19 amino acids. The germline V gene encodes CDR1 LNHDA and CDR2 SQIVND (reference sequence).

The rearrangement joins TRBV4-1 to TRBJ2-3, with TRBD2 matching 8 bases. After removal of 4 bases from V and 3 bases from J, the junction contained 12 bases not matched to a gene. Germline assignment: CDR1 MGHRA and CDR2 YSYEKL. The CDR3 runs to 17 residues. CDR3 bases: TGCGCCAGCAGCCGCCTCCCCAGGGGACTAGTTACAGATACGCAGTATTTT. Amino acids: CASSRLPRGLVTDTQYF.

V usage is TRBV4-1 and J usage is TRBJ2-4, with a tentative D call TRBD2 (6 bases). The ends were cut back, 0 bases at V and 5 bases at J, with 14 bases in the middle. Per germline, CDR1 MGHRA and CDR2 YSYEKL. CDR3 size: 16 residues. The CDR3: CASSQEGGGVQNIQYF. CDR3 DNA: TGCGCCAGCAGCCAAGAAGGAGGAGGGGTCCAAAACATTCAGTACTTC.

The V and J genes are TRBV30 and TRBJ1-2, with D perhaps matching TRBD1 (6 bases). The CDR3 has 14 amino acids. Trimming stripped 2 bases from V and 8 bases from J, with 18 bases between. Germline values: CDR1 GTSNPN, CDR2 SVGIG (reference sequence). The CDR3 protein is CAWSHRAKPGGYTF. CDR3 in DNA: TGTGCCTGGAGTCACAGGGCGAAACCGGGAGGCTACACCTTC.

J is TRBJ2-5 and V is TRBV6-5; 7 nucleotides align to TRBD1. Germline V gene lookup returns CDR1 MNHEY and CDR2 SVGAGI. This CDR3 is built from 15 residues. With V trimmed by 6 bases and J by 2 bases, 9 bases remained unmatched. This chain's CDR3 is CASSKPGTVQETQYF. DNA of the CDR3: TGTGCCAGCAGCAAACCTGGGACAGTGCAAGAGACCCAGTACTTC.

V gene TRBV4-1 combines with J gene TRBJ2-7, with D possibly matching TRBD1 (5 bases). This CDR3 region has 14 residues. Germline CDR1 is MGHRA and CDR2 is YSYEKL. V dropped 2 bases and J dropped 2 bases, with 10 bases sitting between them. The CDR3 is CASSQSPTAYEQYF. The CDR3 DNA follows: TGCGCCAGCAGCCAATCCCCGACAGCCTACGAGCAGTACTTC.

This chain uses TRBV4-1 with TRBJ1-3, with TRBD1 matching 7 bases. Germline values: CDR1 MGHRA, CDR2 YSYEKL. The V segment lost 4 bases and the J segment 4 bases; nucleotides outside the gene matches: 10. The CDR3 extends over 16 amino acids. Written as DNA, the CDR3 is TGCGCCAGCAGCCTGTCGTCGACAGGGAAAGGAAACACCATATATTTT. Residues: CASSLSSTGKGNTIYF.